This TCR beta chain was sequenced for a study of blood T cell repertoires in COVID-19. This CDR3 spans 15 amino acids. Germline assignment: CDR1 SGHVS and CDR2 FNYEAQ. V lost 5 bases and J lost 6; bases outside the gene matches: 7. Assay used: immunoSEQ multiplex PCR; TCRdb lists only in-frame clones, some missing. This table holds about 210,000 clones, approximately 80% found once. The chain carries TRBV7-6 and TRBJ1-6, with TRBD1 matching over 7 bases. The sequenced sample consisted of peripheral blood. The sequence was obtained from a human donor in a cohort sampled during active COVID-19. CDR3 in amino acids: CASSKTGAGNSPLHF. CDR3 sequence (DNA): TGTGCCAGCAGCAAAACAGGGGCCGGTAATTCACCCCTCCACTTT.